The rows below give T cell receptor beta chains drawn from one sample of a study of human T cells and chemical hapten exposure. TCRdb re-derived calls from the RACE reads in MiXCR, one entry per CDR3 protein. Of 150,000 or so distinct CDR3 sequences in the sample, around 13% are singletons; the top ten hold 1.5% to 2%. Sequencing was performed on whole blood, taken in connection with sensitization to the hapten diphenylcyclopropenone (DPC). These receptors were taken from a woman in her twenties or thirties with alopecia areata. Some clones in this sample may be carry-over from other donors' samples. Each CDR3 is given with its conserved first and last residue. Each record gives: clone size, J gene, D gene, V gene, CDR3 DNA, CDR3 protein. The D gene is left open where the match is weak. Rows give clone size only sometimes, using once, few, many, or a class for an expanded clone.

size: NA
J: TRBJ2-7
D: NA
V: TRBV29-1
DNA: TGCAGCGTTGGGGGGGCCGGTCCGGGATACGAGCAGTACTTC
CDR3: CSVGGAGPGYEQYF

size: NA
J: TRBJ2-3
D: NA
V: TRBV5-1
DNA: TGCGCCAGCAGTCCAGGCGGCTCAGATACGCAGTATTTT
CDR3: CASSPGGSDTQYF

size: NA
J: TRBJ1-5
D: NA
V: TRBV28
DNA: TGTGCCAGCAGTTTTGGAGGACTAGGCAATCAGCCCCAGCATTTT
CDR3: CASSFGGLGNQPQHF

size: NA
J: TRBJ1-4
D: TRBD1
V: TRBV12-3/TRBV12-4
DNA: TGTGCCAGCAGTTCCATACAGGGGGCCTCCCCGCTACCGAATGAAAAACTGTTTTTT
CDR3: CASSSIQGASPLPNEKLFF

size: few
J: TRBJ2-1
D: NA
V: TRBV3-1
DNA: TGTGCCAGCAGCCCACGGGCTCGAGGAGGCAATGAGCAGTTCTTC
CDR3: CASSPRARGGNEQFF

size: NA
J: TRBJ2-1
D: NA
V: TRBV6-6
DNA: TGTGCCAGCAGTTACAGGGGCAGGGTGAATGAGCAGTTCTTC
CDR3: CASSYRGRVNEQFF

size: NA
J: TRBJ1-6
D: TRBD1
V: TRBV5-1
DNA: TGCGCCAGCCGCTCAACAGGGGGCCTTAATTCACCCCTCCACTTT
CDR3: CASRSTGGLNSPLHF

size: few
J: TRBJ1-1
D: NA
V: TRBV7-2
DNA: TGTGCCAGCAGCTTAGGAAGAAGGACAGCTGAAGCTTTCTTT
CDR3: CASSLGRRTAEAFF

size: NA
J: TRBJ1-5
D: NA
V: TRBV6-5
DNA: TGTGCCAGCAGGTCTCCACATAGCAATCAGCCCCAGCATTTT
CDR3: CASRSPHSNQPQHF

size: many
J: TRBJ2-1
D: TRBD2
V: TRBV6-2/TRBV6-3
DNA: TGTGCCAGCATGGGACTAGCGGGAGGGCCGGGTGAGCAGTTCTTC
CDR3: CASMGLAGGPGEQFF

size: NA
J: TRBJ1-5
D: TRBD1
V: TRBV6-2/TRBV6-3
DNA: TGTGCCAGCGGACAGGACCGCAATCAGCCCCAGCATTTT
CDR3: CASGQDRNQPQHF

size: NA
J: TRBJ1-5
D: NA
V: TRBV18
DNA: TGTGCCAGCTCACCTTTCTTCTCAGGTGGCGGCAATCAGCCCCAGCATTTT
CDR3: CASSPFFSGGGNQPQHF

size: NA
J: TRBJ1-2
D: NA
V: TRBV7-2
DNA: TGTGCCAGCAGCCTGACGGGGGCCTTTTCCAACTATGGCTACACCTTC
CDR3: CASSLTGAFSNYGYTF

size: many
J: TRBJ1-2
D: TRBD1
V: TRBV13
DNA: TGTGCCAGCAGCGCGGACAGGGGAGACTATGGCTACACCTTC
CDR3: CASSADRGDYGYTF

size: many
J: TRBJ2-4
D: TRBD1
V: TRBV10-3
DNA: TGTGCCTCGTCCTCGGGACAGGGGGCGAACATTCAGTACTTC
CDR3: CASSSGQGANIQYF

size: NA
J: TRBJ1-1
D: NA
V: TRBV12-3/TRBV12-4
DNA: TGTGCCAGCAGTTTGGGAGGGGCCAGGGCTTTCTTT
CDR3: CASSLGGARAFF

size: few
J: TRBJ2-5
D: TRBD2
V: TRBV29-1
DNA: TGCAGCGTCCGGGGGGGCGCAGGGCAAGAGACCCAGTACTTC
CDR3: CSVRGGAGQETQYF

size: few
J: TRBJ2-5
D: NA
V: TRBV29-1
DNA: TGCAGCGTCGGAGGGGGGGCGCGTGAGACCCAGTACTTC
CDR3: CSVGGGARETQYF

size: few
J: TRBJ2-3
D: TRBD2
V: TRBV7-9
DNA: TGTGCCAGCAGACCGCGGCCTAGCGGGACCGGGGGCACAGATACGCAGTATTTT
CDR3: CASRPRPSGTGGTDTQYF

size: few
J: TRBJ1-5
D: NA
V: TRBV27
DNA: TGTGCCAGCAGTAACAGGGAGCGGGAGCCCCAGCATTTT
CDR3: CASSNREREPQHF

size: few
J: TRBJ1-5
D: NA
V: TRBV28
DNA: TGTGCCACCTCCCTAGGGCAGGGTGATCAGCCCCAGCATTTT
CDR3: CATSLGQGDQPQHF

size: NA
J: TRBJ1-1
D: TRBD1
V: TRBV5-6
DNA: TGTGCCAGCAGCTTGGTGGGGAGGGGGCTGACTGAAGCTTTCTTT
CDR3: CASSLVGRGLTEAFF

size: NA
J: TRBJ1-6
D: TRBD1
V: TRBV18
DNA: TGTGCCAGCTCACAGGGGGCCCCAGTCGAGTCACCCCTCCACTTT
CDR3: CASSQGAPVESPLHF

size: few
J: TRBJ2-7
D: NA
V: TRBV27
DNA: TGTGCCAGCAGTTCCGGCCAGTATGCCCACGAGCAGTACTTC
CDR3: CASSSGQYAHEQYF

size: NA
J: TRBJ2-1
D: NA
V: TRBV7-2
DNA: TGTGCCAGCAGCTTAGTAGGACCTAGGCAGAGGAATGAGCAGTTCTTC
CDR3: CASSLVGPRQRNEQFF

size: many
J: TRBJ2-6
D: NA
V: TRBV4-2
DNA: TGTGCCAGCAGCCAAGGGGTAGCCAGTCTCTCTGGGGCCAACGTCCTGACTTTC
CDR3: CASSQGVASLSGANVLTF

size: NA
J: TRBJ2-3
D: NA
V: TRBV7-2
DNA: TGTGCCAGCAGCGCCCTAGGGGATACGCAGTATTTT
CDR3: CASSALGDTQYF